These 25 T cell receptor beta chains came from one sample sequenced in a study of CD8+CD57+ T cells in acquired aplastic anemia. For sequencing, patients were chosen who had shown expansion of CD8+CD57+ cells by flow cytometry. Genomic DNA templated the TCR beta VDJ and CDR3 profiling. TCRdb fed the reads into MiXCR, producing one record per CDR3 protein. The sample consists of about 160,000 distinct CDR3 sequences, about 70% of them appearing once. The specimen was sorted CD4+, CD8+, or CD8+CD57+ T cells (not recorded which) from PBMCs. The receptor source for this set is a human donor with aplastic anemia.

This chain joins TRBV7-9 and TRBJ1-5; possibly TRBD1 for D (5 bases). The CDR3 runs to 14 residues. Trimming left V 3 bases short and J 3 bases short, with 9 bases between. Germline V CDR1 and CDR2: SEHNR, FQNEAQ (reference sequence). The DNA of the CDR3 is TGTGCCAGCAGCTTCGGGGGGACCAATCAGCCCCAGCATTTT. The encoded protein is CASSFGGTNQPQHF. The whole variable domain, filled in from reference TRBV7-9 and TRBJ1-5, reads DTGVSQNPRHKITKRGQNVTFRCDPISEHNRLYWYRQTLGQGPEFLTYFQNEAQLEKSRLLSDRFSAERPKGSFSTLEIQRTEQGDSAMYLCASSFGGTNQPQHFGDGTRLSIL.

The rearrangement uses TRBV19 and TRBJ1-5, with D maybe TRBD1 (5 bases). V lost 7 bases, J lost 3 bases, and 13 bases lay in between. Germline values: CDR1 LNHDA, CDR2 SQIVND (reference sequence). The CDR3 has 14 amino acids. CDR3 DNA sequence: TGTGCCAGTACTACACAGGCCCTCAATCAGCCCCAGCATTTT. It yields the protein CASTTQALNQPQHF.

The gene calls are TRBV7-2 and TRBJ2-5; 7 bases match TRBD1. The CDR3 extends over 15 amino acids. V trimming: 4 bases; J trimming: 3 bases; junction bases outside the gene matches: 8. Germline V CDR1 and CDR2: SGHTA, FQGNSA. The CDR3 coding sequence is TGTGCCAGCAGCTCCCACAGGGGCCGGGAAGAGACCCAGTACTTC. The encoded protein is CASSSHRGREETQYF.

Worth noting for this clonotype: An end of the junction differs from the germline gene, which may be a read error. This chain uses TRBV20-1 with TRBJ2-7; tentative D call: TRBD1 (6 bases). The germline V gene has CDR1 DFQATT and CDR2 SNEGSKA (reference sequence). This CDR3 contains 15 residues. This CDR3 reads CSAGEGDTRSYEQYF. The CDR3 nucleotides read TGCAGTGCTGGAGAGGGGGACACTCGCTCCTACGAGCAGTACTTC.

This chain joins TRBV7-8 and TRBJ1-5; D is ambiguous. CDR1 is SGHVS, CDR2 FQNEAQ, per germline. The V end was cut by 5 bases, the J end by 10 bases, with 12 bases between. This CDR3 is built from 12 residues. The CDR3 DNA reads TGTGCCAGCAGCGTTGACCTTCGACCCCAGCATTTT. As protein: CASSVDLRPQHF.

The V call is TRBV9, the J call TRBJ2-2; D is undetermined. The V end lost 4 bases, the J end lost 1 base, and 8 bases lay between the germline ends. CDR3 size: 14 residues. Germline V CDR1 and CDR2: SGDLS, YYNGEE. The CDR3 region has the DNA TGTGCCAGCAGCCCAGCCTTGAACACCGGGGAGCTGTTTTTT. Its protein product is CASSPALNTGELFF.

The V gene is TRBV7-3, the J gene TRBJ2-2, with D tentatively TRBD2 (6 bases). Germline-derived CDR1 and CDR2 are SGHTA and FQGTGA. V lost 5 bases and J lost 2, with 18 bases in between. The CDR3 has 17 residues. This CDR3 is CASSPSVGGPNTGELFF. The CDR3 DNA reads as TGTGCCAGCAGCCCCTCTGTGGGAGGACCTAACACCGGGGAGCTGTTTTTT. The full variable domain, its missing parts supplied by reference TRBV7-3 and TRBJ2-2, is GAGVSQTPSNKVTEKGKYVELRCDPISGHTALYWYRQSLGQGPEFLIYFQGTGAADDSGLPNDRFFAVRPEGSVSTLKIQRTERGDSAVYLCASSPSVGGPNTGELFFGEGSRLTVL.

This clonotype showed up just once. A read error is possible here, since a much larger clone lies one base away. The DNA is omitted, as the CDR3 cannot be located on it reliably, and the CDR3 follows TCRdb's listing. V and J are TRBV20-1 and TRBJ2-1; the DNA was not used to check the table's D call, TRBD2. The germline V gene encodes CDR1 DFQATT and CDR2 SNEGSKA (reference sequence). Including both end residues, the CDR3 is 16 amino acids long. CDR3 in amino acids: CCASSSGGGEYNEQFF.

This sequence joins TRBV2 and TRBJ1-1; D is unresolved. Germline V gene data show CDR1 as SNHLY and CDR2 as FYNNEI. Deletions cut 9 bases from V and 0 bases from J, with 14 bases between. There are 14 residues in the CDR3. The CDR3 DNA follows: TGTGCCAGTAGGGAGAGGGCCATGAACACTGAAGCTTTCTTT. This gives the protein CASRERAMNTEAFF.

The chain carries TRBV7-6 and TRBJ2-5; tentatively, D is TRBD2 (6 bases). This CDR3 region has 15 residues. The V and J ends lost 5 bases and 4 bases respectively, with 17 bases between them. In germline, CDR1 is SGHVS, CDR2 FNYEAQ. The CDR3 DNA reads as TGTGCCAGCAGCGCGGAGACTAGGGGACGAGAGACCCAGTACTTC. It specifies CASSAETRGRETQYF.

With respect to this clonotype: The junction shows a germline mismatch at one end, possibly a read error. The CDR3 spells CASSSKQGARGETQYF. The CDR3 DNA follows: TGTGCTAGTAGTAGTAAACAAGGGGCGAGGGGCGAGACCCAGTACTTC. This chain uses TRBV19 with TRBJ2-5; D may match TRBD1 or TRBD2 (5 bases each). Germline CDR1 and CDR2: LNHDA and SQIVND (reference sequence). The CDR3 is 16 amino acids.

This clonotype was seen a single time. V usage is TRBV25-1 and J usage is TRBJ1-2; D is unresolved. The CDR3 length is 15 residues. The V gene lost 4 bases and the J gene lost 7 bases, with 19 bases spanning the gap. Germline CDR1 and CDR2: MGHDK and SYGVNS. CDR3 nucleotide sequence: TGTGCCAGCAGTGGGGATGTAGCTACTTGGTCTGGCTACACCTTC. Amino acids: CASSGDVATWSGYTF.

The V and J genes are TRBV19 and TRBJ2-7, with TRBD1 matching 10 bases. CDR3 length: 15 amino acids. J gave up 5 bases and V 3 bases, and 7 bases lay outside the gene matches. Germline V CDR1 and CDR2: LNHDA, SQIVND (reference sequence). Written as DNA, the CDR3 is TGTGCCAGTAGTATGCTCGGGACAGGGGTCAACGAGCAGTACTTC. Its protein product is CASSMLGTGVNEQYF.

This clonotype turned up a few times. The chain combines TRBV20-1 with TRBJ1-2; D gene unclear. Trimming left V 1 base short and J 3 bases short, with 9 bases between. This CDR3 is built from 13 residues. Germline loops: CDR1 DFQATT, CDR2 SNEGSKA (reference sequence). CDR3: CSARADSDYGYTF. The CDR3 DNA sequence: TGCAGTGCTAGAGCGGACTCGGACTATGGCTACACCTTC.

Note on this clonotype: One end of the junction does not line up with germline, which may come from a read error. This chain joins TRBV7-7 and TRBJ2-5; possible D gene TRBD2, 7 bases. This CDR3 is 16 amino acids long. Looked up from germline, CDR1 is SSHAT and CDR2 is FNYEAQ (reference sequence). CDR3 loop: CASSLARGGYQETQYF. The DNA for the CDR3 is TGTGCTAGCAGCTTAGCGAGGGGGGGGTACCAAGAGACCCAGTACTTC. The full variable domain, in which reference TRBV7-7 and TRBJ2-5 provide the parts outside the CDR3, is GAGVSQSPRYKVTKRGQDVTLRCDPISSHATLYWYQQALGQGPEFLTYFNYEAQPDKSGLPSDRFSAERPEGSISTLTIQRTEQRDSAMYRCASSLARGGYQETQYFGPGTRLLVL.

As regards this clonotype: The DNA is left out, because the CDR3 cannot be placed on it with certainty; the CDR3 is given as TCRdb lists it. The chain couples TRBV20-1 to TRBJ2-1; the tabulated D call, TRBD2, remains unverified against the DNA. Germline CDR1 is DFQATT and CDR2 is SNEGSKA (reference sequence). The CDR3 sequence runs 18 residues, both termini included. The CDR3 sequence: CVLLCQQLRSGSYNEQFF.

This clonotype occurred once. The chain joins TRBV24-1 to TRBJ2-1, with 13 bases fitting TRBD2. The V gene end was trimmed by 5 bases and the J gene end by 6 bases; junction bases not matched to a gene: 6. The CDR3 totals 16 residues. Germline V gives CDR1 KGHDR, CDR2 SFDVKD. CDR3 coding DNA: TGTGCCACCAGTGGGACTAGCGGGAGTTTTGGCAATGAGCAGTTCTTC. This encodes CATSGTSGSFGNEQFF.

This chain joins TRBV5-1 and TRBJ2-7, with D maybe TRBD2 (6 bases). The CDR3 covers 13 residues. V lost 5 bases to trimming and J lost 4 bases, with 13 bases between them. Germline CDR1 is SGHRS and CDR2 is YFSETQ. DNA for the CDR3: TGCGCCAGCAGGTTCGGGGGTTCATACGAGCAGTACTTC. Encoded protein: CASRFGGSYEQYF.

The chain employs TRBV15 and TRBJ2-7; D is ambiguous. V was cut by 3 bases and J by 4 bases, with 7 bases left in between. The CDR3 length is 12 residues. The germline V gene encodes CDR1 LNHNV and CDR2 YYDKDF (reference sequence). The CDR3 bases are TGTGCCACCAGCAGTTTACCGTACGAGCAGTACTTC. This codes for CATSSLPYEQYF.

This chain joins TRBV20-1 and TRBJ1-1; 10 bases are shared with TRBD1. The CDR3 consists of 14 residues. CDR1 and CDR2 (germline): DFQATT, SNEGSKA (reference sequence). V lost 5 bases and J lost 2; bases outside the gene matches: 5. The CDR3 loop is CSAPQTGGNTEAFF. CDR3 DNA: TGCAGTGCTCCCCAGACAGGGGGCAACACTGAAGCTTTCTTT.

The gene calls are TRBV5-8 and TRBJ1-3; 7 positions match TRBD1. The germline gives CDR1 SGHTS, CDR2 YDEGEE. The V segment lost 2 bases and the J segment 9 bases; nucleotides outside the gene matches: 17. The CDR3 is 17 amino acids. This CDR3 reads CASSFAISLRQGTTIYF. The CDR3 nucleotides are TGTGCCAGCAGCTTCGCTATCTCCCTGCGACAGGGTACCACCATATATTTT.

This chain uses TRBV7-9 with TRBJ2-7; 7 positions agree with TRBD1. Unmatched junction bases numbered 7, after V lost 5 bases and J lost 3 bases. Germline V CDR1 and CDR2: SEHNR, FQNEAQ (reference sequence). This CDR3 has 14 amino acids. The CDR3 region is CASSPQGEGYEQYF. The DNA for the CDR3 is TGTGCCAGCAGCCCGCAGGGGGAAGGCTACGAGCAGTACTTC.

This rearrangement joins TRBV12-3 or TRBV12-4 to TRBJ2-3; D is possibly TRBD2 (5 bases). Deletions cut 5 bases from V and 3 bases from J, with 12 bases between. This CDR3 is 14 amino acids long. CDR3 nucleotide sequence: TGTGCCAGCAGTGAGGGTATACGTACAGATACGCAGTATTTT. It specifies CASSEGIRTDTQYF.

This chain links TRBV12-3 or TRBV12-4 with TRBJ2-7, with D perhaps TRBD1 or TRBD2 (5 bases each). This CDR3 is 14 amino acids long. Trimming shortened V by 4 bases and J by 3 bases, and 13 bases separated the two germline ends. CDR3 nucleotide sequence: TGTGCCAGCAGTTACCCTGGGGGTATCTACGAGCAGTACTTC. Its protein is CASSYPGGIYEQYF.

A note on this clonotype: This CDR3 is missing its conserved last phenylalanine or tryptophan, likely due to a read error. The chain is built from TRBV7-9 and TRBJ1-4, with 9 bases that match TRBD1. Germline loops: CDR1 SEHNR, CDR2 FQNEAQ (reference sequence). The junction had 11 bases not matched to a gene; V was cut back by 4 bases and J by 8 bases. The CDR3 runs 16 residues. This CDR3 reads CASSSARTGGWEKLFC. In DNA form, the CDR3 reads TGTGCCAGCAGCTCCGCCCGAACAGGGGGCTGGGAAAAACTGTTTTGT.